This T cell receptor beta chain emerged from a study of CD8+CD57+ T cells in acquired aplastic anemia. Study in general: Sorted CD4+ and CD8+ cells gave an average of 3.2 ug of DNA.

Those patients picked for sequencing had displayed CD8+CD57+ cell expansion on flow cytometry. In this sample, this clonotype turned up a few times. The germline CDR1 and CDR2 sequences are LNHNV and YYDKDF (reference sequence). The ends were cut back, 1 base at V and 6 bases at J, with 15 bases in the middle. CDR3 length equals 15 residues. TCR beta VDJ and CDR3 profiles were obtained from a genomic DNA template. A single record per CDR3 protein comes from TCRdb applying MiXCR to the reads. The repertoire holds roughly 250,000 distinct CDR3 sequences, 82% seen once, with 35% to 50% in the top ten. The sequence derives from a human donor with aplastic anemia. The gene calls are TRBV15 and TRBJ2-5; D gene uncertain. The sample was sorted CD4+, CD8+, or CD8+CD57+ T cells (not recorded which) from PBMCs. The CDR3 sequence is CATSRGSRAMKTQYF. DNA for the CDR3: TGTGCCACCAGCAGAGGCAGCAGAGCCATGAAGACCCAGTACTTC. The full variable domain, with the rest looked up from reference TRBV15 and TRBJ2-5, is DAMVIQNPRYQVTQFGKPVTLSCSQTLNHNVMYWYQQKSSQAPKLLFHYYDKDFNNEADTPDNFQSRRPNTSFCFLDIRSPGLGDTAMYLCATSRGSRAMKTQYFGPGTRLLVL.